This T cell receptor (beta chain) was documented in a study of Graves' ophthalmopathy and Graves' hyperthyroidism. Certain patients were not enrolled. These were patients with other autoimmune diseases, uncontrolled infections, pregnancy or lactation. This clonotype was counted at least ten times. RNA transcripts served as template for amplifying TCR beta CDR3 sequences. A first-round RT-PCR used HTBI primers, followed by a second-round multiplex PCR. TCRdb reprocessed the multiplex PCR reads with MiXCR, giving one entry per CDR3 protein. The sample holds hundreds of thousands of distinct CDR3 sequences, roughly two fifths seen once. J lost 7 bases, V lost 5 bases, and 11 bases had no gene match. CDR1 and CDR2 (germline): LNHDA, SQIVND (reference sequence). CDR3 size: 15 residues.

The chain is built from TRBV19 and TRBJ1-5, with 7 positions matching TRBD1. This receptor was identified in an adult man with Graves' ophthalmopathy. Sequencing was performed on peripheral blood. The CDR3 here is CASSPRQARGQPQHF. CDR3 DNA sequence: TGTGCCAGTAGTCCTCGACAGGCCAGGGGGCAGCCCCAGCATTTT.